One and the same sample provided the 32 T cell receptor beta chains below, sequenced in a study of CD8+CD57+ T cells in acquired aplastic anemia. CDR3 and TCR beta VDJ profiling relied on a genomic DNA template. TCRdb reprocessed the reads via MiXCR and lists one record per CDR3 protein. The sample yields about 190,000 distinct CDR3 sequences, 64% seen once. Material for sequencing was sorted CD4+, CD8+, or CD8+CD57+ T cells (not recorded which) from PBMCs. The receptors here all came from a human donor with severe aplastic anemia or a healthy control (not recorded which).

V usage is TRBV20-1 and J usage is TRBJ1-5; tentative D call: TRBD1 (5 bases). CDR1 is DFQATT and CDR2 is SNEGSKA in the germline V gene (reference sequence). V lost 6 bases to trimming and J lost 3 bases, with 12 bases between them. The CDR3 sequence is 13 residues long. Here the CDR3 DNA reads TGCAGTGCCGCGCCAGGGTACAATCAGCCCCAGCATTTT. Residues: CSAAPGYNQPQHF.

The genes are TRBV24-1 and TRBJ2-5; possibly TRBD1 or TRBD2 for D (6 bases each). The germline CDR1 and CDR2 sequences are KGHDR and SFDVKD. The CDR3 is 14 amino acids. V dropped 1 base and J dropped 5 bases, with 10 bases sitting between them. For the CDR3, the DNA is TGTGCCACCAGTGATTTAGGGGGAGGTGAGACCCAGTACTTC. Encoded protein: CATSDLGGGETQYF.

In this sample, this clonotype turned up once. The chain recombines TRBV20-1 with TRBJ2-5; D is possibly TRBD2 (7 bases). The CDR3 runs to 12 residues. The V gene's germline CDR1 is DFQATT and CDR2 SNEGSKA (reference sequence). Trimming left V 2 bases short and J 8 bases short, with 12 bases between. The CDR3 reads CSARPGGQTQYF. CDR3 bases: TGCAGTGCTAGACCCGGGGGGCAAACCCAGTACTTC.

This clonotype was seen only a few times. The chain uses TRBV10-3 and TRBJ1-6; perhaps TRBD1 as D (5 bases). The CDR3 is made up of 15 amino acids. Germline assignment: CDR1 ENHRY and CDR2 SYGVKD. V was pared by 0 bases and J by 10 bases, with 13 bases between. This chain's CDR3 is CAISESVREGSPLHF. CDR3 DNA sequence: TGTGCCATCAGTGAGTCGGTCAGGGAAGGGTCACCCCTCCACTTT.

In DNA, the CDR3 is TGCAGTGCTAGAGGGACAGGGATTGGGGAGACCCAGTACTTC. Its protein is CSARGTGIGETQYF. The V call is TRBV20-1, the J call TRBJ2-5; 8 nucleotides match TRBD1. Trimming took 1 base from V and 5 from J; bases not matched to a gene: 6. CDR1 DFQATT and CDR2 SNEGSKA come from the germline V gene (reference sequence). The CDR3 runs 14 residues.

Concerning this clonotype itself: This may be a read error: a much more frequent sequence differs by one nucleotide. V usage is TRBV30 and J usage is TRBJ1-2; D perhaps matches TRBD1 (5 bases). Germline values: CDR1 GTSNPN, CDR2 SVGIG (reference sequence). The CDR3 has 12 amino acids. CDR3 coding DNA: TGTGCCTGGAGTGCATCAGGGAATGGCTGCACCTTC. It translates to CAWSASGNGCTF.

This clonotype appeared a few times. The CDR3 loop reads CASRREDTQYF. CDR3 DNA sequence: TGTGCCAGCAGACGAGAAGATACGCAGTATTTT. The genes are TRBV28 and TRBJ2-3; D remains unclear. CDR1 and CDR2 from the germline V gene are MDHEN and SYDVKM. V was cut by 6 bases and J by 5 bases, with 6 bases left in between. This CDR3 region has 11 residues.

To note about this clonotype: Its ends do not fully match the called genes, so a read error is possible. This chain uses TRBV20-1 with TRBJ2-7, with TRBD1 identical over 11 bases. The germline gives CDR1 DFQATT, CDR2 SNEGSKA (reference sequence). This CDR3 contains 13 residues. The CDR3 region is CSAGTGGSYKQYF. CDR3 DNA: TGCAGTGCTGGGACAGGGGGGAGCTACAAGCAGTACTTC.

CDR3 amino acids: CAISESGGGQPQHF. CDR3 DNA: TGTGCCATCAGTGAGTCGGGGGGAGGCCAGCCCCAGCATTTT. This rearrangement joins TRBV10-3 to TRBJ1-5, with D perhaps matching TRBD1 (5 bases). Trimming took 0 bases from V and 7 from J, leaving 10 bases between them. This CDR3 region has 14 residues. The germline CDR1 and CDR2 sequences are ENHRY and SYGVKD.

This clonotype was found once. An end of the junction differs from the germline gene, which may be a read error. The chain has TRBV2 and TRBJ1-4; 8 bases match TRBD1. The CDR3 consists of 14 residues. CDR1 and CDR2 from the germline V gene are SNHLY and FYNNEI. The CDR3, as DNA: TGTGCCAGCGACCAGGGACAGGACAATGTAAAACCGTTTTTT. It specifies CASDQGQDNVKPFF.

This sequence joins TRBV20-1 and TRBJ2-7; D gene unclear. Trimming removed 6 bases from V and 3 bases from J, with 9 bases in between. This CDR3 has 11 amino acids. Per the germline V gene, CDR1 is DFQATT and CDR2 is SNEGSKA (reference sequence). CDR3 sequence reads: CSALYYYEQYF. For the CDR3, the DNA is TGCAGTGCCCTATATTACTACGAGCAGTACTTC.

The chain employs TRBV15 and TRBJ1-5; D unresolved. The CDR3 sequence is 14 residues long. V lost 6 bases and J lost 0, with 9 bases in between. CDR1 LNHNV and CDR2 YYDKDF come from the germline V gene (reference sequence). The DNA of the CDR3 is TGTGCCACCAGGGACGGGGTTAGCAATCAGCCCCAGCATTTT. Its translation: CATRDGVSNQPQHF.

The chain couples TRBV5-1 to TRBJ1-6; TRBD1 matches at 10 bases. This CDR3 has 15 residues. J gave up 7 bases and V 4 bases, and 5 bases lay outside the gene matches. The germline gives CDR1 SGHRS, CDR2 YFSETQ. CDR3 residues: CASSPGTGANSPLHF. The DNA for the CDR3 is TGCGCCAGCAGCCCCGGGACAGGGGCGAATTCACCCCTCCACTTT.

This clonotype was detected ten times or more. The J gene is TRBJ2-7, the V gene TRBV9; TRBD1 agrees at 8 bases. CDR1 and CDR2 (germline): SGDLS, YYNGEE. V trimming: 4 bases; J trimming: 5 bases; junction bases outside the gene matches: 8. The CDR3 extends over 14 amino acids. CDR3 sequence: CASSSRTGSHEQYF. The CDR3 coding sequence is TGTGCCAGCAGCTCACGGACAGGGTCCCACGAGCAGTACTTC.

The J gene is TRBJ1-1, the V gene TRBV20-1; a weak D match, TRBD1 (5 bases). There are 15 residues in the CDR3. V dropped 0 bases and J dropped 5 bases, with 16 bases sitting between them. Per the germline V gene, CDR1 is DFQATT and CDR2 is SNEGSKA (reference sequence). CDR3 residues: CSARDYALGETEAFF. The CDR3 nucleotides read TGCAGTGCTAGAGATTACGCGCTAGGGGAGACTGAAGCTTTCTTT.

Comments on this clonotype: Mismatch with germline at one junction end may stem from a read error. This chain joins TRBV7-9 and TRBJ2-3; the D gene is possibly TRBD2 (5 bases). The CDR3 is made up of 12 amino acids. Germline assignment: CDR1 SEHNR and CDR2 FQNEAQ (reference sequence). CDR3 nucleotide sequence: TGTGCCAACAGCTTCTCGGGGGATACGCAGTATTTT. Protein product: CANSFSGDTQYF.

The CDR3: CASSIESYF. The CDR3, as DNA: TGTGCCAGTAGTATAGAAAGTTACTTC. The chain carries TRBV19 and TRBJ2-7; no clear D. CDR1 LNHDA and CDR2 SQIVND come from the germline V gene (reference sequence). V lost 0 bases, J lost 13 bases, and 4 bases lay in between. This CDR3 has 9 residues.

Worth noting for this clonotype: This may come from a read error, since a much larger clone is one base off. The J gene is TRBJ2-1, the V gene TRBV12-3 or TRBV12-4; maybe TRBD1 (7 bases). The CDR3 length is 14 residues. V was trimmed by 5 bases and J by 8 bases, leaving 16 bases between them. CDR3 in DNA: TGTGCCAGCAGTGGACAGGAGGGCGTCGATGAGCAGTTCTTC. Protein product: CASSGQEGVDEQFF.

The chain carries TRBV7-9 and TRBJ2-2, with D tentatively TRBD1 or TRBD2 (5 bases each). CDR1 is SEHNR and CDR2 is FQNEAQ in the germline V gene (reference sequence). The CDR3 is 15 residues long. V was pared by 5 bases and J by 1 base, with 11 bases between. This CDR3 is CASSTGRRNTGELFF. CDR3 DNA sequence: TGTGCCAGCAGCACGGGACGTCGGAACACCGGGGAGCTGTTTTTT.

The V gene is TRBV7-9, the J gene TRBJ2-1, with 13 bases fitting TRBD2. With 6 bases clipped from V and 6 bases from J, the junction kept 8 bases outside the gene matches. This CDR3 contains 16 residues. Germline V gene data show CDR1 as SEHNR and CDR2 as FQNEAQ (reference sequence). The CDR3 sequence: CASRLPGLAGINEQFF. The CDR3 nucleotides read TGTGCCAGCAGACTCCCGGGACTAGCGGGGATCAATGAGCAGTTCTTC.

CDR3 loop: CASSLYRVTGELFF. The CDR3 coding sequence is TGTGCCAGCAGCCTTTACAGGGTTACCGGGGAGCTGTTTTTT. This chain joins TRBV7-9 and TRBJ2-2; possible D gene TRBD1, 6 bases. Germline CDR1 reads SEHNR; CDR2 reads FQNEAQ (reference sequence). This CDR3 is built from 14 residues. V was cut by 5 bases and J by 5 bases, with 12 bases left in between.

The chain couples TRBV20-1 to TRBJ1-5, with D maybe TRBD1 (6 bases). Per germline, CDR1 DFQATT and CDR2 SNEGSKA (reference sequence). V was shortened by 3 bases and J by 1 base, with 13 bases between the two germline ends. The CDR3 is 15 amino acids. The CDR3 DNA reads as TGCAGTGCTAGGCCAGGGGAAGGGAGCAATCAGCCCCAGCATTTT. Translating gives CSARPGEGSNQPQHF.

The V gene is TRBV2, the J gene TRBJ1-1, with a weak D call TRBD1 (6 bases). Trimming cost V 1 base and J 5 bases, with 8 bases left between them. In germline, CDR1 is SNHLY, CDR2 FYNNEI. The CDR3 totals 13 residues. CDR3 DNA sequence: TGTGCCAGCAGTGAAGGAGGGGGGACTGAAGCTTTCTTT. Translation gives CASSEGGGTEAFF.

The chain couples TRBV19 to TRBJ1-6, with D possibly matching TRBD1 (5 bases). There are 15 residues in the CDR3. CDR1 and CDR2 from the germline V gene are LNHDA and SQIVND (reference sequence). V was shortened by 4 bases and J by 7 bases, with 14 bases between the two germline ends. CDR3 sequence (DNA): TGTGCCAGTAGTAAGGACAAGGGAGCGAATTCACCCCTCCACTTT. Its protein product is CASSKDKGANSPLHF.

The sample holds many counts of this clonotype. The rearrangement uses TRBV7-6 and TRBJ1-1; a weak D match, TRBD1 (5 bases). The V gene lost 1 base and the J gene lost 1 base, with 16 bases spanning the gap. Germline V gene sequence: CDR1 SGHVS, CDR2 FNYEAQ. The CDR3 contains 17 residues. As DNA, the CDR3 is TGTGCCAGCAGCTTAGAAGATGGGGCGGGGCCGAACACTGAAGCTTTCTTT. Amino acid sequence: CASSLEDGAGPNTEAFF.

This CDR3 reads CASSPLAGEGSDEQFF. Written as DNA, the CDR3 is TGTGCCAGCAGCCCCCTAGCGGGAGAGGGATCCGATGAGCAGTTCTTC. This sequence joins TRBV7-2 and TRBJ2-1, with 10 bases identical to TRBD2. Germline values: CDR1 SGHTA, CDR2 FQGNSA. This CDR3 is 16 amino acids long. V lost 5 bases, J lost 8 bases, and 12 bases stayed unmatched. The full variable domain, in which reference TRBV7-2 and TRBJ2-1 provide the parts outside the CDR3, is GAGVSQSPSNKVTEKGKDVELRCDPISGHTALYWYRQSLGQGLEFLIYFQGNSAPDKSGLPSDRFSAERTGGSVSTLTIQRTQQEDSAVYLCASSPLAGEGSDEQFFGPGTRLTVL.

V and J are TRBV20-1 and TRBJ2-2; the D is unclear. The V gene's germline CDR1 is DFQATT and CDR2 SNEGSKA (reference sequence). The CDR3 runs 12 residues. V was clipped by 4 bases and J by 3 bases, with 6 bases between them. The DNA of the CDR3 is TGCAGTGCTAAGGGTCACACCGGGGAGCTGTTTTTT. Translated: CSAKGHTGELFF.

The V gene is TRBV7-9, the J gene TRBJ2-5; 14 positions match TRBD2. CDR1 is SEHNR and CDR2 is FQNEAQ in the germline V gene (reference sequence). The V segment lost 5 bases and the J segment 1 base; nucleotides outside the gene matches: 3. The CDR3 loop spans 16 amino acids. Here the CDR3 DNA reads TGTGCCAGCAGCCTGGGACTAGCGGGAGTCCAAGAGACCCAGTACTTC. Its translation is CASSLGLAGVQETQYF.

The chain recombines TRBV7-2 with TRBJ2-7; 8 positions match TRBD1. Looked up from germline, CDR1 is SGHTA and CDR2 is FQGNSA. The J segment lost 3 bases and the V segment lost 0 bases, leaving 4 bases of the junction unmatched. CDR3 length: 15 residues. The chain's CDR3 is CASSLARTGIYEQYF. CDR3 nucleotide sequence: TGTGCCAGCAGCTTAGCAAGGACAGGGATCTACGAGCAGTACTTC. Using reference TRBV7-2 and TRBJ2-7 for the parts outside the CDR3, the full variable domain is GAGVSQSPSNKVTEKGKDVELRCDPISGHTALYWYRQSLGQGLEFLIYFQGNSAPDKSGLPSDRFSAERTGGSVSTLTIQRTQQEDSAVYLCASSLARTGIYEQYFGPGTRLTVT.

This chain links TRBV20-1 with TRBJ2-1, with 12 positions matching TRBD1. V trimming: 6 bases; J trimming: 5 bases; junction bases outside the gene matches: 5. This CDR3 comprises 14 residues. The germline V gene encodes CDR1 DFQATT and CDR2 SNEGSKA (reference sequence). The CDR3 region has the DNA TGCAGTGCCACGGGGACAGGGGGCCACAATGAGCAGTTCTTC. This encodes CSATGTGGHNEQFF.

The chain has TRBV5-4 and TRBJ2-3, with TRBD2 matching over 11 bases. J was trimmed by 5 bases and V by 4 bases; bases with no gene match: 3. Germline CDR1 is SGHNT and CDR2 is YYREEE (reference sequence). The CDR3 contains 14 residues. The CDR3 reads CASSHTSGGDTQYF. Written as DNA, the CDR3 is TGTGCCAGCAGCCATACTAGCGGGGGAGATACGCAGTATTTT.

In DNA form, the CDR3 reads TGTGCCAGCAGCGTTGGTTGTGAAAACACCATATATTTT. This encodes CASSVGCENTIYF. V usage is TRBV9 and J usage is TRBJ1-3, with unresolved D. V lost 2 bases to trimming and J lost 6 bases, with 9 bases between them. Germline CDR1 reads SGDLS; CDR2 reads YYNGEE. This CDR3 is built from 13 residues.